This TCR beta chain was identified in a study of shared clonotypes between healthy human individuals. Study results and limitations: Across a few donors, naive CD4 shared around 5.3%, naive CD8 around 4%, memory CD4 roughly 2.2%, memory CD8 about 0.38%.

With regard to this clone: What it binds is not known.

Clones were read by immunoSEQ multiplex PCR, and TCRdb kept only the in-frame ones, dropping some. The sample shows approximately 2.5 million clones, approximately 92% of them seen only once. CDR1 SGHTA and CDR2 FQGNSA come from the germline V gene. This CDR3 spans 14 amino acids. Between the trimmed V and J ends, which lost 5 bases and 7 bases, there was a span of 17 bases. The clonotype comes from a man aged 18 to 30 in good health. The specimen was naive CD4+ T cells sorted from blood. Subset noted: CD45RA+ positively selected. The chain uses TRBV7-2 and TRBJ1-2; D is possibly TRBD1 (5 bases). CDR3 DNA sequence: TGTGCCAGCAGCCAAGGAGGCGGGGCTACTGGCTACACCTTC. As protein: CASSQGGGATGYTF. The full variable domain, rest sourced from reference TRBV7-2 and TRBJ1-2, is GAGVSQSPSNKVTEKGKDVELRCDPISGHTALYWYRQSLGQGLEFLIYFQGNSAPDKSGLPSDRFSAERTGGSVSTLTIQRTQQEDSAVYLCASSQGGGATGYTFGSGTRLTVV.